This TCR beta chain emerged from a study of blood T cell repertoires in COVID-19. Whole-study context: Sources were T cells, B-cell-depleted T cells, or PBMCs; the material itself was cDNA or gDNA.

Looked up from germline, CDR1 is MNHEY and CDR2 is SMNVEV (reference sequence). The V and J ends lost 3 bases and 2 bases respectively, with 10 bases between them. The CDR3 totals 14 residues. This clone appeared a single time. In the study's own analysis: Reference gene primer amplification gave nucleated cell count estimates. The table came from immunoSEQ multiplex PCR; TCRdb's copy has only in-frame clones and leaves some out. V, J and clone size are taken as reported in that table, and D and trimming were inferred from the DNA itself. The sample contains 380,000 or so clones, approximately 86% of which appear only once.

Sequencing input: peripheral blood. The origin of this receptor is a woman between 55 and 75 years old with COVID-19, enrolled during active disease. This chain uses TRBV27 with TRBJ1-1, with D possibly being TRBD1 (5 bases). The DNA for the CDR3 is TGTGCCAGCAGTTTCTTCGGGGGAAACACTGAAGCTTTCTTT. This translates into CASSFFGGNTEAFF.